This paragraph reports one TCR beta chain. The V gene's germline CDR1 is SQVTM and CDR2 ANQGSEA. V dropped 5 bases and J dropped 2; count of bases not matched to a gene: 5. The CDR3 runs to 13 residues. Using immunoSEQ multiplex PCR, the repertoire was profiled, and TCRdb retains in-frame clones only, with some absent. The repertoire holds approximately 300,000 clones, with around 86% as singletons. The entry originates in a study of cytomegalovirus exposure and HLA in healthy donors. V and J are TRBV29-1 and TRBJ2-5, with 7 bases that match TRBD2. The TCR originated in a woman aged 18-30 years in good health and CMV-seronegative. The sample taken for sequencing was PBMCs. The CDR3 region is CSVSLAEQETQYF. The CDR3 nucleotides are TGCAGCGTTAGTCTAGCGGAACAAGAGACCCAGTACTTC.